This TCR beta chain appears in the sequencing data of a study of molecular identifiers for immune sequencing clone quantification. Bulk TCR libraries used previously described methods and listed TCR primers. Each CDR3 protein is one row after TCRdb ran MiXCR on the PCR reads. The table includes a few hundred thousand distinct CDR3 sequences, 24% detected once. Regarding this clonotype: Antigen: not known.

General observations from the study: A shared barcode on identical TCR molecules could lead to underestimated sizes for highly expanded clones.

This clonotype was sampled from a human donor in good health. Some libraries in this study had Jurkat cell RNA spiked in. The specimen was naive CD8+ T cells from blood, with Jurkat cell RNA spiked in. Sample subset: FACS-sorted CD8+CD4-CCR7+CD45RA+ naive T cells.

The CDR3 sequence: CSASDGGIETQYF. CDR3 sequence (DNA): TGCAGTGCTAGTGATGGGGGCATAGAGACCCAGTACTTC. The chain joins TRBV20-1 to TRBJ2-5, with D maybe TRBD1 (6 bases). Trimming pared 3 bases from V and 4 bases from J, leaving 12 bases between. Germline values: CDR1 DFQATT, CDR2 SNEGSKA (reference sequence). This CDR3 contains 13 residues.